This TCR beta chain was sequenced during a study of post-analysis software for immune sequencing data. General study points: The five TRBV segments detected at higher frequency in patients than in controls included TRBV5-6, TRBV5-1 and TRBV20-1.

CDR1 is PRHDT, CDR2 FYEKMQ, per germline (reference sequence). The length of the CDR3 is 15 residues. The V gene lost 5 bases and the J gene lost 5 bases, with 19 bases spanning the gap. Libraries were made from TCR beta cDNA, and they carried unique molecular identifiers. Using its own MiXCR run on the PCR reads, TCRdb lists one record per CDR3 protein. The sample has roughly 430,000 distinct CDR3 sequences; 35% to 45% are singletons. A remark on this clonotype: Antigen unknown.

The chain has TRBV13 and TRBJ2-7; D gene uncertain. The receptor's source is a girl aged 2 to 9 with multiple sclerosis. Sequencing input: blood. Here the CDR3 DNA reads TGTGCCAGCAGCCCCCCTAGTCCCGCGAGGCACGAGCAGTACTTC. Its translation: CASSPPSPARHEQYF.